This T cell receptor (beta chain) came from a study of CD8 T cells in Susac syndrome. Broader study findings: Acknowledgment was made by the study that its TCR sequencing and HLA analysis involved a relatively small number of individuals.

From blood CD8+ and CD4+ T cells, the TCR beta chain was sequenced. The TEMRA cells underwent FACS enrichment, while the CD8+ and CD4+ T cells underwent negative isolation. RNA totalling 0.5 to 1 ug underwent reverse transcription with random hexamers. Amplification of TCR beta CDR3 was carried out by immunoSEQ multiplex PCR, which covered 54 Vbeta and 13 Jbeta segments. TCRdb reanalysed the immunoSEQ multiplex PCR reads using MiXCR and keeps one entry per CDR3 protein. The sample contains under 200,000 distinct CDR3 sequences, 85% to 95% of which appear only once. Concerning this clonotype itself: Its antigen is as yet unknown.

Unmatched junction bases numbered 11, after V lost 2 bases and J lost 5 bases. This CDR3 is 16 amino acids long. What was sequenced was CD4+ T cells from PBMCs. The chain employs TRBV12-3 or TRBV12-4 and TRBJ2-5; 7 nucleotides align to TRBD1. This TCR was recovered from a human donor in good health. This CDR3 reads CASSLPGQAWGETQYF. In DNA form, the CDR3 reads TGTGCCAGCAGTTTACCAGGACAGGCATGGGGGGAGACCCAGTACTTC.